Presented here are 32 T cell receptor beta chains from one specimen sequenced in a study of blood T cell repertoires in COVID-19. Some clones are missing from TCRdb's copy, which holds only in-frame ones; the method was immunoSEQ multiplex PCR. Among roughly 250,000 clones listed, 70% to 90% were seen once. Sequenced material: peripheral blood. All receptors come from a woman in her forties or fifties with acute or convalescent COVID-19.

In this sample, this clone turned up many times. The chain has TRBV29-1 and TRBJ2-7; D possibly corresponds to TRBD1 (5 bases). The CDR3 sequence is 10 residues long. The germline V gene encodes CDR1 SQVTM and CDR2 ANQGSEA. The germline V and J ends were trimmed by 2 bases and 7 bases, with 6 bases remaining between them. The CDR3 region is CSVETGEQYF. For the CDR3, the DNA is TGCAGCGTTGAAACAGGAGAGCAGTACTTC.

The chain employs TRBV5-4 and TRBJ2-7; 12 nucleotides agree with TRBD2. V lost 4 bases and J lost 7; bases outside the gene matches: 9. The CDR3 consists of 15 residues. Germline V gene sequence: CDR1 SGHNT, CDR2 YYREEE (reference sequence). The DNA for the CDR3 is TGTGCCAGCAGCGAGCCTAGCGGGAGGGCCGGGGAGCAGTACTTC. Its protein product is CASSEPSGRAGEQYF.

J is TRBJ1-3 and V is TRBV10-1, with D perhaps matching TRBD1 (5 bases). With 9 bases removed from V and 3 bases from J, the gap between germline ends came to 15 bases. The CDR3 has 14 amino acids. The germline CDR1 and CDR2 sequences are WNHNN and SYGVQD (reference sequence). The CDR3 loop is CARGGPRGGNTIYF. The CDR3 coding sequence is TGCGCCAGGGGGGGACCTCGAGGTGGAAACACCATATATTTT.

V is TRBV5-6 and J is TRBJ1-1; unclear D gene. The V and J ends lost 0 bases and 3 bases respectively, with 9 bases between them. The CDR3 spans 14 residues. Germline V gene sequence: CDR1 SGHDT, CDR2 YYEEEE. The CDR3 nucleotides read TGTGCCAGCAGCTTGGGAGCACTTCACACTGAAGCTTTCTTT. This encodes CASSLGALHTEAFF.

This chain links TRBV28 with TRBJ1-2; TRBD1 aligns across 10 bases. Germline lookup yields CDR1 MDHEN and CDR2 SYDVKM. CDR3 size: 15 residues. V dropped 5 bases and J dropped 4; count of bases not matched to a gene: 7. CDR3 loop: CASSTDRGLIYGYTF. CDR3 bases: TGTGCCAGCAGTACTGACAGGGGGCTGATCTATGGCTACACCTTC.

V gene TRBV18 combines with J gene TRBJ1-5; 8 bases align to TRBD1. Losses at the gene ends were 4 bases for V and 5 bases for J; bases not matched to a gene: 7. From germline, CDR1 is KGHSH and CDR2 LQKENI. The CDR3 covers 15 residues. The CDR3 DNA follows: TGTGCCAGCTCACAACGGACAGGGACAGATCAGCCCCAGCATTTT. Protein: CASSQRTGTDQPQHF.

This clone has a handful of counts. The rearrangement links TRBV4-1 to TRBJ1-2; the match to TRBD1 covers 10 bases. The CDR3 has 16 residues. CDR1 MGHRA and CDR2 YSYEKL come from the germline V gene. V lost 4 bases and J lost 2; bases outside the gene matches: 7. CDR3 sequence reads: CASSPDRDRGNYGYTF. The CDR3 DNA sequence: TGCGCCAGCAGCCCGGACCGGGACAGGGGAAACTATGGCTACACCTTC.

CDR3 loop: CASSLTGVGTEAFF. The CDR3 nucleotides are TGCGCCAGCAGCTTGACAGGGGTAGGCACTGAAGCTTTCTTT. This sequence joins TRBV5-1 and TRBJ1-1; TRBD1 matches at 7 bases. V gave up 1 base and J gave up 4 bases; unmatched junction bases: 4. Germline CDR1 is SGHRS and CDR2 is YFSETQ. The CDR3 is 14 residues long.

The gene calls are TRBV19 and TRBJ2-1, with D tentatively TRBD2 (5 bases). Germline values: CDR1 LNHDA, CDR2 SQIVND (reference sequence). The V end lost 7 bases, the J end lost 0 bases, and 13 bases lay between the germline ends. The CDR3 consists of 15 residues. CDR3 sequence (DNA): TGTGCCAGTATAGGTTTTGGGAGCTCCTACAATGAGCAGTTCTTC. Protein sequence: CASIGFGSSYNEQFF. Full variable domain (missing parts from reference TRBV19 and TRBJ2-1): DGGITQSPKYLFRKEGQNVTLSCEQNLNHDAMYWYRQDPGQGLRLIYYSQIVNDFQKGDIAEGYSVSREKKESFPLTVTSAQKNPTAFYLCASIGFGSSYNEQFFGPGTRLTVL.

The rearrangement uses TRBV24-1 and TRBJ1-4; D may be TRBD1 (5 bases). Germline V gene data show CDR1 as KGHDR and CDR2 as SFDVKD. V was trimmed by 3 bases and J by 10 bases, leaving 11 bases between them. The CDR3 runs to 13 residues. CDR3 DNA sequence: TGTGCCACCAGTGATGAGACAGTTGGAAAACTGTTTTTT. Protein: CATSDETVGKLFF.

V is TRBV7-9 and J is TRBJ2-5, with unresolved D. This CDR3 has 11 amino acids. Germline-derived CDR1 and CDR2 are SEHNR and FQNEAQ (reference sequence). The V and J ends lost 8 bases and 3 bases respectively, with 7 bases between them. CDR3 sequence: CASQVEETQYF. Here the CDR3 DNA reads TGTGCCAGCCAGGTCGAAGAGACCCAGTACTTC. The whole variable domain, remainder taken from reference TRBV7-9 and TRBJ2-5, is DTGVSQNPRHKITKRGQNVTFRCDPISEHNRLYWYRQTLGQGPEFLTYFQNEAQLEKSRLLSDRFSAERPKGSFSTLEIQRTEQGDSAMYLCASQVEETQYFGPGTRLLVL.

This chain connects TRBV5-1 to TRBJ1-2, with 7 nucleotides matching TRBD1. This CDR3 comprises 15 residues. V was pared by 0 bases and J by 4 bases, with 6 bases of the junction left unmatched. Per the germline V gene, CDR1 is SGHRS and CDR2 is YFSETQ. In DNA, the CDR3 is TGCGCCAGCAGCTTGGGGACAGGAGAAGTCTATGGCTACACCTTC. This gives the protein CASSLGTGEVYGYTF.

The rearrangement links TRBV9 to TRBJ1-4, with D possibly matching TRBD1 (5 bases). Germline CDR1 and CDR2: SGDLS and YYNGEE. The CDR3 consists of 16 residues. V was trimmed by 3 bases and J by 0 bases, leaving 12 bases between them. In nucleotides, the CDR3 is TGTGCCAGCAGCGAGGGGTACAGTACAACTAATGAAAAACTGTTTTTT. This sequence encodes CASSEGYSTTNEKLFF. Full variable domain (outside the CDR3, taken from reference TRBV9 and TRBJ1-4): DSGVTQTPKHLITATGQRVTLRCSPRSGDLSVYWYQQSLDQGLQFLIQYYNGEERAKGNILERFSAQQFPDLHSELNLSSLELGDSALYFCASSEGYSTTNEKLFFGSGTQLSVL.

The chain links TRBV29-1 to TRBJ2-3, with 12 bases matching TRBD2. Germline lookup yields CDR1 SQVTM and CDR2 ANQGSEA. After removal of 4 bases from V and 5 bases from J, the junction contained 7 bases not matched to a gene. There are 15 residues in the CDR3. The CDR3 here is CSVARLAGVVDTQYF. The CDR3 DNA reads TGCAGCGTTGCGAGACTAGCGGGAGTAGTAGATACGCAGTATTTT.

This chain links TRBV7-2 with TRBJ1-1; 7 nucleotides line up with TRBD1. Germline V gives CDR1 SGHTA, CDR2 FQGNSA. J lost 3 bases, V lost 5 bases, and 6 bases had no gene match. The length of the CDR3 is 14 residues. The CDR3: CASSTRTGDTEAFF. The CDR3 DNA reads TGTGCCAGCAGCACCCGGACAGGAGACACTGAAGCTTTCTTT.

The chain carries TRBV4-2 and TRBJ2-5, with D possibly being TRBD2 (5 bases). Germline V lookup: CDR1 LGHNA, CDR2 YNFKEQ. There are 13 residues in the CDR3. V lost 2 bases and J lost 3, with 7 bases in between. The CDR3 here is CASSQTREETQYF. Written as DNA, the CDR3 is TGTGCCAGCAGCCAAACTAGGGAAGAGACCCAGTACTTC.

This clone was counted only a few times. DNA for the CDR3: TGTGCCAGCTCAGGGGCTAGCACAGATACGCAGTATTTT. Translated: CASSGASTDTQYF. The chain recombines TRBV18 with TRBJ2-3; D is perhaps TRBD1 (5 bases). Trimming removed 5 bases at V and 0 bases at J, with 6 bases between. Germline assignment: CDR1 KGHSH and CDR2 LQKENI. CDR3 size: 13 residues.

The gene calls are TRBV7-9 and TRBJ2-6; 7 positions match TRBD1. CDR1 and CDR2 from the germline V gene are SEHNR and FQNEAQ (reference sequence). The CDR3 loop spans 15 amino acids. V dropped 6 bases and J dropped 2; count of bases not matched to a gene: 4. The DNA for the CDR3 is TGTGCCAGCAGTTTAACAGGGGCTGGGGCCAACGTCCTGACTTTC. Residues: CASSLTGAGANVLTF.

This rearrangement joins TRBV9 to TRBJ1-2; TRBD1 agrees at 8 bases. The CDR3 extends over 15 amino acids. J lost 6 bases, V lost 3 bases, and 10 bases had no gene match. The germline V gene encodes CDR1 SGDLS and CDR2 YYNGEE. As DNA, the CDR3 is TGTGCCAGCAGCGGCCCGGACAGGGTCTTTCATGGCTACACCTTC. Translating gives CASSGPDRVFHGYTF. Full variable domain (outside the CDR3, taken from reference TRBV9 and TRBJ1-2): DSGVTQTPKHLITATGQRVTLRCSPRSGDLSVYWYQQSLDQGLQFLIQYYNGEERAKGNILERFSAQQFPDLHSELNLSSLELGDSALYFCASSGPDRVFHGYTFGSGTRLTVV.

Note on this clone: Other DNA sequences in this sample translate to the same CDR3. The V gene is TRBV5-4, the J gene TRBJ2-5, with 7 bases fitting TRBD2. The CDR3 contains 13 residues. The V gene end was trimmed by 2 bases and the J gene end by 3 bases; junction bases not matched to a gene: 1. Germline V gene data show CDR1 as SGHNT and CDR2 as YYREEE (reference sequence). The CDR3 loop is CASSFRGEETQYF. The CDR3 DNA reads TGTGCCAGCAGCTTTCGGGGGGAAGAGACCCAGTACTTC. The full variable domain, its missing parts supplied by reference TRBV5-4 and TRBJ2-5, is ETGVTQSPTHLIKTRGQQVTLRCSSQSGHNTVSWYQQALGQGPQFIFQYYREEENGRGNFPPRFSGLQFPNYSSELNVNALELDDSALYLCASSFRGEETQYFGPGTRLLVL.

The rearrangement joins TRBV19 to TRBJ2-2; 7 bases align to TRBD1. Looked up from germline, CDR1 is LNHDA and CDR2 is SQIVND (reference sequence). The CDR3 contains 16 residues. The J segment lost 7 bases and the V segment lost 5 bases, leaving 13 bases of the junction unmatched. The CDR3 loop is CASSFPPARGHGELFF. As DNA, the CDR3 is TGTGCCAGTAGTTTCCCCCCGGCAAGGGGGCACGGGGAGCTGTTTTTT.

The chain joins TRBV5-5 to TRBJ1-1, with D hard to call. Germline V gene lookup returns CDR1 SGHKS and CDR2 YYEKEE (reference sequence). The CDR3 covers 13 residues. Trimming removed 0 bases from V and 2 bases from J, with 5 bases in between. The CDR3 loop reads CASSLGPNTEAFF. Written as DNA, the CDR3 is TGTGCCAGCAGCTTGGGGCCAAACACTGAAGCTTTCTTT.

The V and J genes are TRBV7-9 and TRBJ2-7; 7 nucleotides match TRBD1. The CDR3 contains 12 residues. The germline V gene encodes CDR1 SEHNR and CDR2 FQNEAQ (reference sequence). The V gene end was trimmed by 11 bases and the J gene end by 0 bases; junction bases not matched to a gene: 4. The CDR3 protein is CASQGSSYEQYF. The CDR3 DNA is TGTGCCTCACAGGGGAGCTCCTACGAGCAGTACTTC.

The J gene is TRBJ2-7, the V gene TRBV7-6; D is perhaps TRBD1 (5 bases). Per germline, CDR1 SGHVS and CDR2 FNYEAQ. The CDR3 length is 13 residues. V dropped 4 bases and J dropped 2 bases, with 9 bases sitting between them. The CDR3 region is CASSSRQTYEQYF. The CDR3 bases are TGTGCCAGCAGCTCACGACAGACCTACGAGCAGTACTTC.

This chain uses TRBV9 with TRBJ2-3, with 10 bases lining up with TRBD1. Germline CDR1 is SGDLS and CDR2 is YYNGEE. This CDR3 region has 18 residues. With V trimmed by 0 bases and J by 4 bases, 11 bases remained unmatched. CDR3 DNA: TGTGCCAGCAGCGTAGGTTCGGGACAGGGGTCGGGGTCAGATACGCAGTATTTT. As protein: CASSVGSGQGSGSDTQYF.

The CDR3 DNA follows: TGTGCCAGCAGCTCAGGACAGGGGACTGGCTACACCTTC. Encoded protein: CASSSGQGTGYTF. The V and J genes are TRBV5-5 and TRBJ1-2; 9 bases are a match to TRBD1. CDR1 is SGHKS and CDR2 is YYEKEE in the germline V gene (reference sequence). Trimming at V came to 3 bases and at J to 7 bases, leaving 4 bases not matched to a gene. CDR3 length: 13 residues.

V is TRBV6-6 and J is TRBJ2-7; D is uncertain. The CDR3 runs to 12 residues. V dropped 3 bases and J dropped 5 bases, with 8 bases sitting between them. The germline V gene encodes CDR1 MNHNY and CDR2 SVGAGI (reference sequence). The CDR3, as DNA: TGTGCCAGCAGTTATGGGCTTGACGAGCAGTACTTC. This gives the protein CASSYGLDEQYF.

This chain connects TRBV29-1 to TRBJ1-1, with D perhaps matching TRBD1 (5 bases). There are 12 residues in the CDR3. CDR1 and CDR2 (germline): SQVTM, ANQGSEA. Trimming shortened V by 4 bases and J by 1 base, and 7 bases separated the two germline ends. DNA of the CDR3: TGCAGCGTTGGGGGCGAGAACACTGAAGCTTTCTTT. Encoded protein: CSVGGENTEAFF.

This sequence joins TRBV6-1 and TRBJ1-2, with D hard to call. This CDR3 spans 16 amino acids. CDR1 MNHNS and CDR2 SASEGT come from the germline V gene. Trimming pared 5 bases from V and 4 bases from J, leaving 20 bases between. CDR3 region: CASSKGLTALGYGYTF. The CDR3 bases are TGTGCCAGCAGTAAAGGTCTGACGGCGCTAGGCTATGGCTACACCTTC.

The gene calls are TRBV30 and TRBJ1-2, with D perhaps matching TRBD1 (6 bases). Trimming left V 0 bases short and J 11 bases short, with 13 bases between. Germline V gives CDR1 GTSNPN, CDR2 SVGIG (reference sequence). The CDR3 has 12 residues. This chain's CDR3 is CAWSVVGGRYTF. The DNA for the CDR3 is TGTGCCTGGAGTGTGGTAGGGGGAAGGTACACCTTC. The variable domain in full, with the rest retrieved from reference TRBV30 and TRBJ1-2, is SQTIHQWPATLVQPVGSPLSLECTVEGTSNPNLYWYRQAAGRGLQLLFYSVGIGQISSEVPQNLSASRPQDRQFILSSKKLLLSDSGFYLCAWSVVGGRYTFGSGTRLTVV.

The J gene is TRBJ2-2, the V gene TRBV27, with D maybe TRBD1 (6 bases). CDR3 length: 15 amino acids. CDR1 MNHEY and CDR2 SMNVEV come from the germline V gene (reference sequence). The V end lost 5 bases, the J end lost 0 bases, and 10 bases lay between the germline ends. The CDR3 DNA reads TGTGCCAGCAGTCTCCGGACAGCGAACACCGGGGAGCTGTTTTTT. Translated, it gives CASSLRTANTGELFF.

The CDR3 DNA is TGCAGCGTTGAATTGGCTAGCGCAGGAATTTACGAGCAGTACTTC. As protein: CSVELASAGIYEQYF. The chain is built from TRBV29-1 and TRBJ2-7, with D possibly being TRBD2 (6 bases). CDR1 and CDR2 from the germline V gene are SQVTM and ANQGSEA. Deletions cut 2 bases from V and 4 bases from J, with 18 bases between. This CDR3 region has 15 residues.